What follows describes a single TCR beta chain. Its specificity is not known. The junction departs from the called germline gene at one end, perhaps through a read error. This entry belongs to a study of OX40 agonist ivuxolimab in advanced cancers. Study in general: Of the participants, 40% had some prior anti-PD-1, anti-PD-L1 or anti-CTLA-4 therapy, which was allowed. In three patients, partial responses were observed, one with hepatocellular carcinoma and two with cutaneous melanoma.

Sequencing was performed with immunoSEQ multiplex PCR; in TCRdb, only in-frame clones are kept and a portion is missing. The profile shows about 82,000 clones, around nine tenths of them singletons. Study results and limitations: At 0.1 to 3.0 mg/kg and by week 6, clonal expansion occurred in CD4+ and CD8+ blood T cells.

Sequenced here: CD4+ or CD8+ T cells sorted from blood, sampled in a trial of the OX40 agonist ivuxolimab. This clonotype originated in an adult with an advanced solid tumor such as melanoma, head and neck, liver or kidney cancer.

The CDR3 DNA sequence: TGTGCTAGCAGCAATCTCCATACAGGGCCAGGGAAAGGGGGCTACACCTTC. Translated: CASSNLHTGPGKGGYTF. J is TRBJ1-2 and V is TRBV7-7; D possibly corresponds to TRBD1 (6 bases). CDR3 length equals 17 residues. The germline V gene encodes CDR1 SSHAT and CDR2 FNYEAQ (reference sequence).